These 22 T cell receptor beta chains were all obtained from the same sample, sequenced in a study of CXCR3-negative and CXCR3-positive naive CD8 T cells (dated by TCRdb to about 2019). General conclusions and limits of the study: TRB CDR3s from CXCR3-positive naive cells showed higher hydrophobicity (lower Kidera factor 4), lower energy, and higher strength and volume indices than CXCR3-negative naive cells.

The antigens for these receptors are not known. Sequencer: NextSeq 550. The Human TCR Profiling Kit (MiLaboratory) was used to make UMI-labeled 5' RACE TRB cDNA libraries. Each entry corresponds to one CDR3 protein sequence from reads that TCRdb reprocessed, and DNA is not given. The sample's own table lists some 85,000 distinct CDR3 sequences. 0.53% of the sample is in the top ten clones. Source material: naive CXCR3+ CD8+ T cells from blood. In the paper's terms, the cell subset or site label means: CD45RO-CCR7+CD27+CD95- naive CD8+ T cells expressing CXCR3 (TNR3+). The source is a human donor in good health. Some clones in this sample may be carry-over from other donors' samples.

The chain employs TRBV6-5 and TRBJ2-1; the D call of TRBD2 rests on TCRdb alone, since no DNA is present to check it. The CDR3 loop spans 13 amino acids. Germline V CDR1 and CDR2: MNHEY, SVGAGI. The CDR3 spells CASSLTSGRSIFF.

J is TRBJ2-2 and V is TRBV5-4; checking the TCRdb D call of TRBD1 is not possible without DNA. Germline V gene lookup returns CDR1 SGHNT and CDR2 YYREEE (reference sequence). The CDR3 extends over 11 amino acids. The CDR3: CASSPGEELFF.

The chain carries TRBV12-3 or TRBV12-4 and TRBJ2-3; TCRdb names TRBD2, which stays unverified in the absence of DNA. The CDR3 length is 14 residues. This CDR3 reads CASSRDSSTDTQYF.

The V call is TRBV6-1, the J call TRBJ1-3; the TRBD1 assignment by TCRdb is unverifiable without DNA. Germline V lookup: CDR1 MNHNS, CDR2 SASEGT. The CDR3 spans 14 residues. CDR3 residues: CASSLSGAGNTIYF.

The chain carries TRBV5-1 and TRBJ2-5. This CDR3 has 12 residues. Germline CDR1 reads SGHRS; CDR2 reads YFSETQ. CDR3 residues: CASSADGETQYF.

The CDR3 reads CASSPVTGRYEQYF. This sequence joins TRBV12-3 or TRBV12-4 and TRBJ2-7; TCRdb's D call, TRBD1, is unchecked because there is no DNA. The CDR3 is 14 amino acids.

The chain carries TRBV4-3 and TRBJ1-6; TCRdb's assignment of TRBD1 cannot be checked, as there is no DNA. The CDR3 totals 13 residues. In germline, CDR1 is LGHNA, CDR2 YSLEER. The CDR3 reads CASSTGENSPLHF.

The chain employs TRBV7-9 and TRBJ1-1. Germline-derived CDR1 and CDR2 are SEHNR and FQNEAQ (reference sequence). The CDR3 runs 15 residues. CDR3 sequence reads: CASSPHRGSGTEAFF.

The chain links TRBV28 to TRBJ2-7; the TRBD1 assignment by TCRdb is unverifiable without DNA. CDR1 MDHEN and CDR2 SYDVKM come from the germline V gene. The CDR3 runs to 16 residues. The CDR3: CASSFDRGPLGFEQYF.

V is TRBV6-5 and J is TRBJ1-5. Germline V lookup: CDR1 MNHEY, CDR2 SVGAGI. The CDR3 runs to 15 residues. Here the CDR3 reads CASSYSMPGLEPQHF.

This chain joins TRBV4-2 and TRBJ2-3. Germline-derived CDR1 and CDR2 are LGHNA and YNFKEQ. This CDR3 has 16 amino acids. CDR3: CASSQDLSHYTDTQYF.

The gene calls are TRBV7-9 and TRBJ1-2; TCRdb reports TRBD1, a call that lacks DNA to check it against. CDR1 and CDR2 from the germline V gene are SEHNR and FQNEAQ (reference sequence). The CDR3 totals 15 residues. The CDR3 loop is CASSRDTGSPYGYTF.

The genes are TRBV28 and TRBJ2-7; TCRdb's D call of TRBD1 is untestable without DNA. The CDR3 covers 13 residues. Per the germline V gene, CDR1 is MDHEN and CDR2 is SYDVKM. The chain's CDR3 is CASGPGVSYEQYF. Full variable domain (rest looked up from reference TRBV28 and TRBJ2-7): DVKVTQSSRYLVKRTGEKVFLECVQDMDHENMFWYRQDPGLGLRLIYFSYDVKMKEKGDIPEGYSVSREKKERFSLILESASTNQTSMYLCASGPGVSYEQYFGPGTRLTVT.

The chain combines TRBV12-3 or TRBV12-4 with TRBJ2-3. The CDR3 spans 12 residues. CDR3 residues: CASSNPIDTQYF.

V usage is TRBV20-1 and J usage is TRBJ2-7; without DNA, the TCRdb call of TRBD1 cannot be checked. The CDR3 runs 13 residues. Per the germline V gene, CDR1 is DFQATT and CDR2 is SNEGSKA (reference sequence). This CDR3 is CSAQAGGPQEQYF.

The chain couples TRBV2 to TRBJ2-1. This CDR3 comprises 13 residues. CDR1 and CDR2 from the germline V gene are SNHLY and FYNNEI. This CDR3 is CASRVSSYNEQLF.

This chain links TRBV4-1 with TRBJ2-3. Per germline, CDR1 MGHRA and CDR2 YSYEKL. The CDR3 totals 13 residues. The CDR3 protein is CASSQDLSDTQYF.

This chain uses TRBV4-1 with TRBJ2-7; as DNA is missing, the TRBD1 call by TCRdb cannot be tested. This CDR3 has 15 amino acids. Germline CDR1 and CDR2: MGHRA and YSYEKL. The CDR3 loop is CASSQVRLPGDEQYF.

The CDR3 sequence: CASSQGGGPHYEQYF. The chain joins TRBV14 to TRBJ2-7; TCRdb reports TRBD1, a call that lacks DNA to check it against. The CDR3 has 15 amino acids. Germline assignment: CDR1 SGHDN and CDR2 FVKESK.

This rearrangement joins TRBV6-2 or TRBV6-3 to TRBJ2-1; TCRdb's D call of TRBD1 is untestable without DNA. Germline lookup yields CDR1 MNHEY and CDR2 SVGEGT. The CDR3 loop spans 15 amino acids. CDR3 protein: CASSLSQGSYNEQFF.

The CDR3: CASSELGGTDTQYF. This rearrangement joins TRBV6-1 to TRBJ2-3. The CDR3 is 14 residues long. From germline, CDR1 is MNHNS and CDR2 SASEGT.

This rearrangement joins TRBV9 to TRBJ2-7. Looked up from germline, CDR1 is SGDLS and CDR2 is YYNGEE. The CDR3 has 15 residues. CDR3: CASSVEGSTSYEQYF. The variable domain in full, with the rest retrieved from reference TRBV9 and TRBJ2-7, is DSGVTQTPKHLITATGQRVTLRCSPRSGDLSVYWYQQSLDQGLQFLIQYYNGEERAKGNILERFSAQQFPDLHSELNLSSLELGDSALYFCASSVEGSTSYEQYFGPGTRLTVT.